The 11 T cell receptor beta chains reported below all come from one sample, sequenced in a study of TIL therapy for anti-PD-1-resistant metastatic lung cancer (dated by TCRdb to the early 2020s). TCR beta CDR3 regions were amplified from genomic DNA by bias-controlled multiplex PCR with the immunoSEQ v3 hsTCRB kit. As stored in TCRdb, this immuneACCESS dataset retains in-frame rearrangements with V and J assigned. A fraction of the clones does not appear; measured against another copy, unresolved V genes explain less than half of the discrepancy, and the remainder lacks a known reason. This sample has more than 25,000 clones in its table, and over 60% of those were observed once. In total, the top ten clones hold about 6.9% of the sample. Interpreted using the paper, the time point label stands for: pre-treatment sample, taken before nivolumab and TIL therapy. Baseline tumor samples were excised metastases, mostly pleural nodules or supraclavicular lymph nodes, from the same resection used to grow TIL.

Sequenced here: tumor tissue, sampled at baseline. Source of these receptors: a person aged 30 to 80 with non-small cell lung cancer.

V gene TRBV18 combines with J gene TRBJ1-4; perhaps TRBD1 as D (5 bases). The ends were cut back, 0 bases at V and 4 bases at J, with 18 bases in the middle. Germline CDR1 KGHSH, CDR2 LQKENI. CDR3 length: 18 amino acids. CDR3 nucleotide sequence: TGTGCCAGCTCACCACCTGCTCAGGGTGTTGTCCGTAATGAAAAACTGTTTTTT. It translates to CASSPPAQGVVRNEKLFF.

J is TRBJ1-5 and V is TRBV5-5; D is possibly TRBD1 (5 bases). This CDR3 comprises 15 residues. V was clipped by 0 bases and J by 0 bases, with 7 bases between them. In germline, CDR1 is SGHKS, CDR2 YYEKEE (reference sequence). CDR3 in DNA: TGTGCCAGCAGCTTGGGAGGGGATAGCAATCAGCCCCAGCATTTT. It is translated as CASSLGGDSNQPQHF.

This rearrangement joins TRBV7-6 to TRBJ2-2; maybe TRBD2 (6 bases). This CDR3 contains 18 residues. Trimming removed 3 bases from V and 4 bases from J, with 21 bases in between. Germline CDR1 is SGHVS and CDR2 is FNYEAQ. CDR3 sequence: CASSFPERGGEVTGELFF. In DNA form, the CDR3 reads TGTGCCAGCAGCTTTCCCGAGAGGGGCGGGGAGGTCACCGGGGAGCTGTTTTTT.

This clone appeared a single time. V gene TRBV9 combines with J gene TRBJ1-4, with D possibly matching TRBD1 (5 bases). V dropped 3 bases and J dropped 4 bases, with 16 bases sitting between them. This CDR3 is built from 16 residues. Germline V lookup: CDR1 SGDLS, CDR2 YYNGEE. CDR3 bases: TGTGCCAGCAGCGGGGGTCGTGACAGAGTTAATGAAAAACTGTTTTTT. This translates into CASSGGRDRVNEKLFF.

The chain couples TRBV5-1 to TRBJ2-5, with D possibly TRBD1 on 7 matching bases. V lost 5 bases and J 5 bases, leaving 22 bases between the germline ends. This CDR3 is built from 16 residues. Germline V gene sequence: CDR1 SGHRS, CDR2 YFSETQ. The CDR3 coding sequence is TGCGCCAGCAGACTAGGTCAGGGGGAGGCATTTGAGACCCAGTACTTC. This sequence encodes CASRLGQGEAFETQYF.

In the case of this clone: At one of its ends the junction is not consistent with the germline gene, which may arise from a read error. The rearrangement links TRBV7-7 to TRBJ2-5; 9 bases fit TRBD2. Germline lookup yields CDR1 SSHAT and CDR2 FNYEAQ (reference sequence). The CDR3 is made up of 15 amino acids. The CDR3 loop reads CASSLDGGGVETQYF. In DNA, the CDR3 is TGTGCTAGCAGCTTAGATGGCGGGGGGGTGGAGACCCAGTACTTC.

This sequence joins TRBV6-1 and TRBJ1-4; 9 nucleotides line up with TRBD1. From germline, CDR1 is MNHNS and CDR2 SASEGT. Losses at the gene ends were 5 bases for V and 7 bases for J; bases not matched to a gene: 8. The CDR3 is made up of 15 amino acids. The chain's CDR3 is CASSPRTGEVEKLFF. CDR3 nucleotides: TGTGCCAGCAGTCCCCGGACAGGGGAAGTTGAAAAACTGTTTTTT.

This chain connects TRBV19 to TRBJ1-5; D unresolved. This CDR3 is built from 13 residues. Germline V gene sequence: CDR1 LNHDA, CDR2 SQIVND (reference sequence). Trimming took 3 bases from V and 4 from J, leaving 7 bases between them. The CDR3 reads CASSMAPNQPQHF. The CDR3 DNA follows: TGTGCCAGTAGTATGGCGCCTAATCAGCCCCAGCATTTT.

J is TRBJ2-5 and V is TRBV4-1; a weak D match, TRBD1 (6 bases). The CDR3 extends over 15 amino acids. In germline, CDR1 is MGHRA, CDR2 YSYEKL. Trimming removed 0 bases from V and 5 bases from J, with 13 bases in between. As DNA, the CDR3 is TGCGCCAGCAGCCAAGAGTGGTGGGGGCCGGAGACCCAGTACTTC. Encoded protein: CASSQEWWGPETQYF.

This clone was detected only a few times. The chain employs TRBV27 and TRBJ2-5, with TRBD1 matching 7 bases. With 6 bases clipped from V and 7 bases from J, the junction kept 11 bases outside the gene matches. The CDR3 has 14 amino acids. Germline V lookup: CDR1 MNHEY, CDR2 SMNVEV (reference sequence). Here the CDR3 reads CASSRQGTPGTQYF. In DNA, the CDR3 is TGTGCCAGCAGCCGACAGGGTACTCCAGGGACCCAGTACTTC.

The CDR3 DNA reads as TGTGCCAGCAGTCCTCAAACCGGGGAGCTGTTTTTT. It codes for CASSPQTGELFF. The chain couples TRBV27 to TRBJ2-2; D is uncertain. Trimming took off 5 bases at V and 5 bases at J, with 6 bases between the two ends. Per germline, CDR1 MNHEY and CDR2 SMNVEV (reference sequence). CDR3 length equals 12 residues.